These 3 T cell receptor beta chains were sequenced from one sample in a study of T cell responses to AZD1222 COVID-19 vaccine. The repertoire was sequenced with immunoSEQ multiplex PCR; TCRdb's copy has only in-frame clones and lacks some. The data contain about 130,000 clones, roughly nine tenths of them singletons. The input for sequencing was peripheral blood, taken on day 0 of AZD1222 vaccination. These receptors all come from an adult in good health.

The chain is built from TRBV30 and TRBJ1-5, with D hard to call. With 3 bases removed from V and 5 bases from J, the gap between germline ends came to 11 bases. The CDR3 spans 13 residues. Per germline, CDR1 GTSNPN and CDR2 SVGIG (reference sequence). The CDR3 region has the DNA TGTGCCTGGAGCTCCACTTTTGATCAGCCCCAGCATTTT. Translation gives CAWSSTFDQPQHF.

The chain uses TRBV6-5 and TRBJ1-5; TRBD1 is a possible D gene (6 bases). The CDR3 runs to 14 residues. Germline loops: CDR1 MNHEY, CDR2 SVGAGI. V was cut by 6 bases and J by 4 bases, with 13 bases left in between. CDR3 bases: TGTGCCAGCAGCCGGTACAGGGAAAATCAGCCCCAGCATTTT. Its translation: CASSRYRENQPQHF.

J is TRBJ1-2 and V is TRBV9; 7 positions match TRBD1. In germline, CDR1 is SGDLS, CDR2 YYNGEE. The J segment lost 2 bases and the V segment lost 4 bases, leaving 8 bases of the junction unmatched. The CDR3 totals 15 residues. The CDR3 loop is CASSKAEGQNYGYTF. CDR3 DNA sequence: TGTGCCAGCAGCAAAGCAGAGGGACAGAACTATGGCTACACCTTC.